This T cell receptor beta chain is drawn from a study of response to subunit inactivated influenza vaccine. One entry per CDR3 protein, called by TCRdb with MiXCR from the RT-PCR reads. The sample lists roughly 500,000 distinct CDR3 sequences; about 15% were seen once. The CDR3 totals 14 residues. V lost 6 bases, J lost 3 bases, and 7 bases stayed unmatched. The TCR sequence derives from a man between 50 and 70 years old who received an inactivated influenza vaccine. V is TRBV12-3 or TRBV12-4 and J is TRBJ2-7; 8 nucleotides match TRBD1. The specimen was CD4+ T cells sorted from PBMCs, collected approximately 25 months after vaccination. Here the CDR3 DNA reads TGTGCCAGCAGACGGACAGGGAAAGGCTACGAGCAGTACTTC. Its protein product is CASRRTGKGYEQYF.